Below are 6 T cell receptor beta chains sequenced from a single sample in a study of blood T cell repertoires in COVID-19. The assay was immunoSEQ multiplex PCR, and TCRdb's table has in-frame clones only and misses some. The data hold under 200,000 clones, with more than 70% observed a single time. Sample: PBMCs or T cells enriched from blood (not recorded which). The receptors here all came from a man aged 35 to 55 with acute COVID-19.

This clone has just a few counts. V usage is TRBV9 and J usage is TRBJ1-5; possibly TRBD1 for D (6 bases). Trimming took off 3 bases at V and 5 bases at J, with 12 bases between the two ends. CDR3 length: 14 residues. Germline-derived CDR1 and CDR2 are SGDLS and YYNGEE. The CDR3 spells CASSGGGSYQPQHF. The CDR3 DNA sequence: TGTGCCAGCAGCGGAGGGGGTTCCTATCAGCCCCAGCATTTT.

The V call is TRBV4-1, the J call TRBJ2-1, with D perhaps TRBD2 (5 bases). Germline CDR1 is MGHRA and CDR2 is YSYEKL. V shed 4 bases and J shed 7 bases, with 17 bases lying between them. CDR3 length equals 15 residues. The CDR3 nucleotides read TGCGCCAGCAGCCTGCTCACGGCGGGCCATAATGAGCAGTTCTTC. Translation gives CASSLLTAGHNEQFF.

Only one count was recorded for this clone. The chain links TRBV14 to TRBJ1-4, with D uncertain. Between the trimmed V and J ends, which lost 5 bases and 7 bases, there was a span of 17 bases. Germline V gene data show CDR1 as SGHDN and CDR2 as FVKESK. The CDR3 covers 15 residues. The CDR3 coding sequence is TGTGCCAGCAGCGTAAGACGCGGGCGTAGTGAAAAACTGTTTTTT. This translates into CASSVRRGRSEKLFF.

J is TRBJ2-7 and V is TRBV29-1; perhaps TRBD1 as D (6 bases). Germline V gene data show CDR1 as SQVTM and CDR2 as ANQGSEA. V shed 4 bases and J shed 5 bases, with 18 bases lying between them. The CDR3 is made up of 14 amino acids. As DNA, the CDR3 is TGCAGCGTTGTGGCGGACAGTGGGCGAGACGAGCAGTACTTC. Its protein is CSVVADSGRDEQYF.

The chain carries TRBV7-6 and TRBJ1-1; D not certain. Trimming removed 1 base from V and 4 bases from J, with 7 bases in between. The CDR3 is made up of 13 amino acids. CDR1 is SGHVS and CDR2 is FNYEAQ in the germline V gene. The CDR3: CASSLDGGTEAFF. Written as DNA, the CDR3 is TGTGCCAGCAGCTTAGACGGCGGCACTGAAGCTTTCTTT.

The chain uses TRBV9 and TRBJ2-2, with D unresolved. In germline, CDR1 is SGDLS, CDR2 YYNGEE. V was clipped by 6 bases and J by 1 base, with 4 bases between them. The CDR3 spans 12 residues. The CDR3 region has the DNA TGTGCCAGCACGCGGAACACCGGGGAGCTGTTTTTT. Residues: CASTRNTGELFF.